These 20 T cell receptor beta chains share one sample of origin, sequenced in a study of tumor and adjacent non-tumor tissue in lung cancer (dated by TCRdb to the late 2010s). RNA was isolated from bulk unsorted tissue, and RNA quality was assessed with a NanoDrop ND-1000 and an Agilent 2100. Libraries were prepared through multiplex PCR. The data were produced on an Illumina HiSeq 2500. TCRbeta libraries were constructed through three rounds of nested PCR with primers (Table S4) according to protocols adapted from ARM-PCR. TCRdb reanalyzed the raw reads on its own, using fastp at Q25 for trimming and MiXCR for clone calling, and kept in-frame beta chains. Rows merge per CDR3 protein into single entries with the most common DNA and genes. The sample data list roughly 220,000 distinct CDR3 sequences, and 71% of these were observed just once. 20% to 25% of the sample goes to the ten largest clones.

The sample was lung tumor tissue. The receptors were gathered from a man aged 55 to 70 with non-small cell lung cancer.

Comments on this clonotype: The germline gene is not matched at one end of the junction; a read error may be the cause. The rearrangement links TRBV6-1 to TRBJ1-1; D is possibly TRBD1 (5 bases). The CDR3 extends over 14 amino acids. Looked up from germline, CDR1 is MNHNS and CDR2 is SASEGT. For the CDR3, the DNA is TGTGCCAGCAGTAGGACACAGGACGCGACAGAAGTTTTCTTC. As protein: CASSRTQDATEVFF.

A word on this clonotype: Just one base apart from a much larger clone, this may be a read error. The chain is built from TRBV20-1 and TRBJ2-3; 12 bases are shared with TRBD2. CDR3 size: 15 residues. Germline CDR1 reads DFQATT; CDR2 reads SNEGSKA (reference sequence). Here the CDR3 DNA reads TGCAGTGCTAGCCGGACTAGCGGGATGGGAGATACGCATTATTTT. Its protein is CSASRTSGMGDTHYF.

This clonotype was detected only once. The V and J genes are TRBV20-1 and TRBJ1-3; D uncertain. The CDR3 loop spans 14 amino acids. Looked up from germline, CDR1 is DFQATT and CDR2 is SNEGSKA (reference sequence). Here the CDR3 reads CNVRSGFSGNTIYF. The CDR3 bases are TGCAATGTTAGATCGGGGTTCTCTGGAAACACCATATATTTT.

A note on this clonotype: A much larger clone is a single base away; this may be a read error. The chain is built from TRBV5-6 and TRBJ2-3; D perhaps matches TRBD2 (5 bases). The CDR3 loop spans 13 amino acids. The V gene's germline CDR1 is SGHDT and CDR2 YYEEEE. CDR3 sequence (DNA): TGTGCCAGCAGCTTAGGGAGCACAGATATGCAGTATTTT. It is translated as CASSLGSTDMQYF.

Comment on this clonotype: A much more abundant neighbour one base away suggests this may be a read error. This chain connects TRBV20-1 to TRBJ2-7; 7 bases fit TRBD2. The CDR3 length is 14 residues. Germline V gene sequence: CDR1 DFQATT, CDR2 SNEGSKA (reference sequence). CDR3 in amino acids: CSTSVGTKAYEQYF. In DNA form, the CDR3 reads TGCAGTACTAGTGTCGGGACTAAAGCCTACGAGCAGTACTTC.

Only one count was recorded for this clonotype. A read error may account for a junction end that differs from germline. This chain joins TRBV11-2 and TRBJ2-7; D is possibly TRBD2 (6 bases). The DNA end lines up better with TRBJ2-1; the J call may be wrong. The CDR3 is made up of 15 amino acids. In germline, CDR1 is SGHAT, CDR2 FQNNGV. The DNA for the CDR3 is TGTGCCATCAGCTTAGTCCCGGTGGGAGGCTACGAGCAGTTCTTC. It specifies CAISLVPVGGYEQFF.

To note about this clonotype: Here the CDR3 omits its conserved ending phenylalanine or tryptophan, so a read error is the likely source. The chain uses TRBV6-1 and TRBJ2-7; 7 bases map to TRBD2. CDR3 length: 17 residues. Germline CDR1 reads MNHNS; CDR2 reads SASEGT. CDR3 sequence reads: CVSSAGQGRVIEHRQYI. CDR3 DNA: TGTGTCAGCAGTGCCGGACAAGGGAGGGTGATCGAACATCGGCAGTACATC.

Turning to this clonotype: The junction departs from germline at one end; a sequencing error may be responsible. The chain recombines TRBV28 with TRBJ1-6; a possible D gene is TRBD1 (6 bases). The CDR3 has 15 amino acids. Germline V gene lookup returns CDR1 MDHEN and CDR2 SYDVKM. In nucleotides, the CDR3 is TGTGCCTGCAGGCAACAGGGTTCCTATAATTCACCCCTCCACTTT. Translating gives CACRQQGSYNSPLHF.

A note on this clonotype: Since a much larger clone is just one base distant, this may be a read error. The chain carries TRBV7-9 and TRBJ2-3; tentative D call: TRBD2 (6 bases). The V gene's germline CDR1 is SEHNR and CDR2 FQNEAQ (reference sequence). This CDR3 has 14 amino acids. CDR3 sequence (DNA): TGTGCCAGCAATCAGGGACTCTCCACAAATACGCAGTATTTT. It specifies CASNQGLSTNTQYF.

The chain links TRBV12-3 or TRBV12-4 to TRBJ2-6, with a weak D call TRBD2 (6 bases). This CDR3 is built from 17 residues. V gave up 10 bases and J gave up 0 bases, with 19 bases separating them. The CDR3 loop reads CANRSGLLISGANVLTF. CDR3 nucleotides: TGTGCCAATAGATCGGGACTCCTTATCTCTGGGGCCAACGTCCTGACTTTC.

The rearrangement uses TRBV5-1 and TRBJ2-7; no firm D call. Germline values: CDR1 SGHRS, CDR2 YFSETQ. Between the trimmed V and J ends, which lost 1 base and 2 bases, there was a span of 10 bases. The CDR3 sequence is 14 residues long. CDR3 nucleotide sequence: TGCGCCAGCAGCTTGAGTCAGGTAACCTACGAGCAGTACTTC. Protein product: CASSLSQVTYEQYF. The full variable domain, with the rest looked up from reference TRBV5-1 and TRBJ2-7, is KAGVTQTPRYLIKTRGQQVTLSCSPISGHRSVSWYQQTPGQGLQFLFEYFSETQRNKGNFPGRFSGRQFSNSRSEMNVSTLELGDSALYLCASSLSQVTYEQYFGPGTRLTVT.

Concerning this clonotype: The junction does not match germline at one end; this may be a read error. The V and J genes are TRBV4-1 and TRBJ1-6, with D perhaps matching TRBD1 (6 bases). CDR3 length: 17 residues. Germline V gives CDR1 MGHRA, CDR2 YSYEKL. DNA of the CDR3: TGCTCCAGCAACCATGGCGGCAGGGGAAGGTATAATTCACCCCTCCACTTT. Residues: CSSNHGGRGRYNSPLHF.

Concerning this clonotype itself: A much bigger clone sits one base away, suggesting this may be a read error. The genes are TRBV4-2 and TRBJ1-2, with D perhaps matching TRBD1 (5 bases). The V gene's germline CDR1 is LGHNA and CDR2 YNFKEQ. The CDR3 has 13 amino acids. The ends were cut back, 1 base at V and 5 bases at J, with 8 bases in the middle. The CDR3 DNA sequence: TGTGCCAGCAGCCAAGGGACATGTTATGGCTACACCTTC. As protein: CASSQGTCYGYTF.

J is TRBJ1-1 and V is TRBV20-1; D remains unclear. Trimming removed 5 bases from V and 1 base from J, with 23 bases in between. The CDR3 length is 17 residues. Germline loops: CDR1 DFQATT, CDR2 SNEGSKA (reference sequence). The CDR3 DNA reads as TGCAGTGCTTCTTACCCGGGCCAGTGGAAGGGGAACACTGAAGCTTTCTTT. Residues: CSASYPGQWKGNTEAFF.

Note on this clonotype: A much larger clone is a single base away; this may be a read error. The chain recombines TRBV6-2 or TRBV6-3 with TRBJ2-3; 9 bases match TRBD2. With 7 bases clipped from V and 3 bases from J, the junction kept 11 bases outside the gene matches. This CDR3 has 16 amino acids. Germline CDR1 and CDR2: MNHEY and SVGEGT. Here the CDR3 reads CASTDGLAGTTDTQYF. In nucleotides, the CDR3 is TGTGCCAGCACCGACGGGCTAGCGGGAACGACAGATACGCAGTATTTT.

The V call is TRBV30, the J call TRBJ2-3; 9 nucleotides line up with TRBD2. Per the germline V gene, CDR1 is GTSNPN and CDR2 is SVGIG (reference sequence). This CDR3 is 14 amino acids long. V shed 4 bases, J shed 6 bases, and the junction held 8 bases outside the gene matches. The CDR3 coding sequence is TGTGCCTGGAATGAGGGCGGGGGGGTGGATACGCAGTATTTT. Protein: CAWNEGGGVDTQYF.

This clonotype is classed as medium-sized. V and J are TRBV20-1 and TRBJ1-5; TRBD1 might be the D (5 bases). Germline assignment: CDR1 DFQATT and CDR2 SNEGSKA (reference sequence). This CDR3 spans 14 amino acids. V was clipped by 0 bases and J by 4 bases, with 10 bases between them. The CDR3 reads CSAREGRENQPQHF. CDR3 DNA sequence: TGCAGTGCTAGAGAGGGACGGGAGAATCAGCCCCAGCATTTT.

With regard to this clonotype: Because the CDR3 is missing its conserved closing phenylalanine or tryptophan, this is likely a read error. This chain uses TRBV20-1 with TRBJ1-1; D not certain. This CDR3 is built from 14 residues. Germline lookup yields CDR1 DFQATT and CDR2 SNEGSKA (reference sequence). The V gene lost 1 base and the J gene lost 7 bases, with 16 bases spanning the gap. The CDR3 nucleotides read TGCAGTGCTAGAGTCGGTTCGAGTGTGGGTGAAGCTTTCATT. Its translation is CSARVGSSVGEAFI.

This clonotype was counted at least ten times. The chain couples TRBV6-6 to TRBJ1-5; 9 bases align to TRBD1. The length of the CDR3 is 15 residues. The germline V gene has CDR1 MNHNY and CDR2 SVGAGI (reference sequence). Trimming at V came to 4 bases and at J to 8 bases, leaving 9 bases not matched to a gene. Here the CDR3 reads CASSSGTGPFEPQHF. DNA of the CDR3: TGTGCCAGCAGTTCCGGGACAGGGCCCTTTGAGCCCCAGCATTTT.

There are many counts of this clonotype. CDR3 in DNA: TGTGCCAGCAGCCGCGGGGGCGGCAATCAGCCCCAGCATTTT. It yields the protein CASSRGGGNQPQHF. The chain employs TRBV28 and TRBJ1-5; D may be TRBD1 (6 bases). This CDR3 has 14 residues. Germline CDR1 is MDHEN and CDR2 is SYDVKM. Trimming pared 6 bases from V and 2 bases from J, leaving 11 bases between.